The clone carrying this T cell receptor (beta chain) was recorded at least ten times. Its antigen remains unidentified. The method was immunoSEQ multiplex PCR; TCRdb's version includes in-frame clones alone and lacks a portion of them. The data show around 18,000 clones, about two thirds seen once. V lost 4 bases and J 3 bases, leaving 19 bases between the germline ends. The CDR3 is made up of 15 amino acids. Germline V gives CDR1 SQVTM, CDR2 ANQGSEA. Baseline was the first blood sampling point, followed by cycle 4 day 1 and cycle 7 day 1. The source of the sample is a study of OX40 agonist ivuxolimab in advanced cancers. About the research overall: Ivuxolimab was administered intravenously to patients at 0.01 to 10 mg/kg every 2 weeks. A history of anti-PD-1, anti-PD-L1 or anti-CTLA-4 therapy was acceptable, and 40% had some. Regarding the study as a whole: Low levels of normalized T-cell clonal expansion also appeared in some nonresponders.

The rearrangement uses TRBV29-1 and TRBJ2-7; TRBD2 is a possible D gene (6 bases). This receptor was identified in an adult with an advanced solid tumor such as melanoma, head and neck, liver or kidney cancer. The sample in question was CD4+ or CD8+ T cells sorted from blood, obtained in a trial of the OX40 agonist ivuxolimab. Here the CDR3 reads CSVVPYRDGGYEQYF. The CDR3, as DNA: TGCAGCGTTGTACCCTACCGGGACGGGGGCTACGAGCAGTACTTC.